This entry describes one TCR beta chain. Its target is unknown. TRB cDNA was prepared as libraries by UMI-labeled 5' RACE. After re-calling the 5' RACE reads, TCRdb lists one entry per CDR3 protein, DNA absent. The table gives under 65,000 distinct CDR3 sequences; the top ten clones make up around 24% of it. The data were taken from a study of CXCR3-negative and CXCR3-positive naive CD8 T cells. At the level of the study: TRB reads totalled about 140 million, about 1.5 +/- 0.3 million per library. Study findings and constraints: The majority of assays used fresh PBMCs, and CXCR3 expression partially decreased after cryopreservation. Similar TRBV-TRBJ gene usage was seen in naive CXCR3-negative and CXCR3-positive cells, but not in memory cells.

Germline V CDR1 and CDR2: SGHVS, FNYEAQ. There are 17 residues in the CDR3. With around 310,000 cells each, the CD8+ T cell subsets were individually sorted in triplicate. The chain combines TRBV7-6 with TRBJ2-6. The sequenced sample consisted of memory CD8+ T cells from blood. The clonotype originates from a human donor in good health. Some clones in this sample may be carry-over from other donors' samples. CDR3 amino acids: CASSPSTETSGANVLTF.